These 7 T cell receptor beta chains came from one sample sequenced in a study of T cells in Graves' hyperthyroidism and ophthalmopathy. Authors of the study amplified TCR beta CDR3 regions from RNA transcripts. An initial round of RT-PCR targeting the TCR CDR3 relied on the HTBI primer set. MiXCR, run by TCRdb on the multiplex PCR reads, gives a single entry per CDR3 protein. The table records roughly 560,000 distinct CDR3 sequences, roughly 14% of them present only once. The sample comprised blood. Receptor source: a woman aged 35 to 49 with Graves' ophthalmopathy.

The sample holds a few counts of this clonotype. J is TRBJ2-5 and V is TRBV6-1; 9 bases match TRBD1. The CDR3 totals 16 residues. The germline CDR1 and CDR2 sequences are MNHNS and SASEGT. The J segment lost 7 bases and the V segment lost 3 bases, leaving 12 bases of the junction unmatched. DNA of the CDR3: TGTGCCAGCAGTGAGATTCCGGGACAGGGATTCGGGACCCAGTACTTC. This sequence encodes CASSEIPGQGFGTQYF.

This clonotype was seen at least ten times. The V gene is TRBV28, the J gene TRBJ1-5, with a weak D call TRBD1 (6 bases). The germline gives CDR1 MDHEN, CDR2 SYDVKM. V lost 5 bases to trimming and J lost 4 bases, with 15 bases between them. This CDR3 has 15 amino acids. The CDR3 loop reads CASSTPEGGNQPQHF. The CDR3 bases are TGTGCCAGCAGTACGCCGGAAGGGGGGAATCAGCCCCAGCATTTT. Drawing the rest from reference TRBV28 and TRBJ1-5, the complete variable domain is DVKVTQSSRYLVKRTGEKVFLECVQDMDHENMFWYRQDPGLGLRLIYFSYDVKMKEKGDIPEGYSVSREKKERFSLILESASTNQTSMYLCASSTPEGGNQPQHFGDGTRLSIL.

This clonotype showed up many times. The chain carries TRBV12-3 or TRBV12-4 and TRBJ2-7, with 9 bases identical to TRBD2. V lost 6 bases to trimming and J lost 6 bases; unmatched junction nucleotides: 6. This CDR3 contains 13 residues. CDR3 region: CASRLTSGGEQYF. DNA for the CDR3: TGTGCCAGCAGGCTGACTAGCGGAGGCGAGCAGTACTTC.

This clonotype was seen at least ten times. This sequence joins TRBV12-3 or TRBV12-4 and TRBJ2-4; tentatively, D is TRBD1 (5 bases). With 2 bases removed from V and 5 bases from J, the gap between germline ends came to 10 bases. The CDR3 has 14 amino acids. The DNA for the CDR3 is TGTGCCAGCAGTTTAAGGCAGGGCGAAAACATTCAGTACTTC. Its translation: CASSLRQGENIQYF.

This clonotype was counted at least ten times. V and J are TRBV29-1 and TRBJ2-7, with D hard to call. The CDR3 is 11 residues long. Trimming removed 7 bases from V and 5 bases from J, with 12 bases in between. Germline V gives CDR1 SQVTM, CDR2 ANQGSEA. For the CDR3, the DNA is TGCAGCGCAGAAACGGAGAACGAGCAGTACTTC. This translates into CSAETENEQYF.

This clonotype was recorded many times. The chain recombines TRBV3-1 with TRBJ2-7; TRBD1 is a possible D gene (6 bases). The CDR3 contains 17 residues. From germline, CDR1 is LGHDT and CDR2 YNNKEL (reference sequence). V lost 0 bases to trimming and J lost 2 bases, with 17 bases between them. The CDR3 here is CASSQDKYRDRTYEQYF. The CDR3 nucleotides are TGTGCCAGCAGCCAAGATAAGTACAGGGACCGAACCTACGAGCAGTACTTC.

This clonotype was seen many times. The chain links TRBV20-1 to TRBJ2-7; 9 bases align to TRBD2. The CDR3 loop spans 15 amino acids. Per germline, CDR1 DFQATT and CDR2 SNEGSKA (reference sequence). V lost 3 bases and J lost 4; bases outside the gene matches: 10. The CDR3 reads CSASHSVAGAYEQYF. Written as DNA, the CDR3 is TGCAGTGCTAGTCATTCGGTAGCGGGAGCGTACGAGCAGTACTTC.